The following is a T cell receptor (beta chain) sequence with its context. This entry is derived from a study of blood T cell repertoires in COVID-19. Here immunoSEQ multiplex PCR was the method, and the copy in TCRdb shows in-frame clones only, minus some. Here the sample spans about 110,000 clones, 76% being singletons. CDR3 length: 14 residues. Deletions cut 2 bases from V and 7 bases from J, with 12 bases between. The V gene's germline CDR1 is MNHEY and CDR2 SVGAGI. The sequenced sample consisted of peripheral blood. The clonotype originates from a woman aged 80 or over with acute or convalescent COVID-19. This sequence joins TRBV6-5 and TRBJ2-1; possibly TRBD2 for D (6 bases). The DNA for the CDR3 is TGTGCCAGCAGTTACCCGGGACTCCCAAATGAGCAGTTCTTC. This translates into CASSYPGLPNEQFF.